These 23 T cell receptor beta chains originate from one sample sequenced in a study of cytomegalovirus exposure and HLA in healthy donors. PCR was performed using 60 Vbeta and 13 Jbeta primers. Profiling relied on immunoSEQ multiplex PCR, and the TCRdb table lists in-frame clones only, not all of them. The sample has approximately 110,000 clones, 80% to 85% seen once. Sequencing was performed on PBMCs. The source is a woman aged 25 to 45 in good health and CMV-seronegative.

The chain links TRBV6-5 to TRBJ1-1; 9 bases match TRBD1. CDR3 size: 15 residues. The V gene end was trimmed by 2 bases and the J gene end by 5 bases; junction bases not matched to a gene: 6. Germline-derived CDR1 and CDR2 are MNHEY and SVGAGI. CDR3 bases: TGTGCCAGCAGTTACGATGGACAGGGGAAGACTGAAGCTTTCTTT. This sequence encodes CASSYDGQGKTEAFF.

This chain connects TRBV7-9 to TRBJ1-1; 9 nucleotides align to TRBD1. The trim removed 0 bases at V and 1 base at J, leaving 3 bases unmatched. Germline V gene lookup returns CDR1 SEHNR and CDR2 FQNEAQ (reference sequence). This CDR3 has 16 residues. The CDR3 here is CASSLAGQGKNTEAFF. The DNA of the CDR3 is TGTGCCAGCAGCTTAGCGGGACAGGGAAAGAACACTGAAGCTTTCTTT.

This clone was seen a single time. The chain couples TRBV5-4 to TRBJ1-3; 7 nucleotides align to TRBD1. J lost 6 bases, V lost 4 bases, and 7 bases had no gene match. Germline V gives CDR1 SGHNT, CDR2 YYREEE (reference sequence). This CDR3 has 14 residues. As DNA, the CDR3 is TGTGCCAGCAGCCACCGGGACAGTGTAAACACCATATATTTT. The encoded protein is CASSHRDSVNTIYF.

This clone was recorded a few times. The V call is TRBV6-5, the J call TRBJ1-1; 7 bases match TRBD1. The germline V gene has CDR1 MNHEY and CDR2 SVGAGI. This CDR3 has 12 amino acids. Losses at the gene ends were 5 bases for V and 7 bases for J; bases not matched to a gene: 4. Here the CDR3 reads CASSRQGGEAFF. The CDR3 region has the DNA TGTGCCAGCAGTCGACAGGGAGGTGAAGCTTTCTTT.

The rearrangement joins TRBV19 to TRBJ1-5, with 10 positions matching TRBD1. Trimming cost V 4 bases and J 6 bases; bases outside gene matches: 12. The CDR3 contains 17 residues. Germline V gene data show CDR1 as LNHDA and CDR2 as SQIVND (reference sequence). The CDR3 sequence: CASSSQTGTGVIQPQHF. CDR3 bases: TGTGCCAGTAGTAGTCAAACCGGGACAGGGGTAATTCAGCCCCAGCATTTT.

The V gene is TRBV27, the J gene TRBJ2-7, with D perhaps matching TRBD2 (7 bases). V was shortened by 5 bases and J by 2 bases, with 13 bases between the two germline ends. This CDR3 contains 14 residues. CDR1 and CDR2 (germline): MNHEY, SMNVEV (reference sequence). The CDR3: CASSVREGAYEQYF. CDR3 in DNA: TGTGCCAGCAGTGTAAGGGAGGGGGCCTACGAGCAGTACTTC.

There are a few counts of this clone. The CDR3 DNA reads TGTGCCAGCAGCAACCCCGGGACAGGGAAGGAGGGCTACACCTTC. This translates into CASSNPGTGKEGYTF. J is TRBJ1-2 and V is TRBV7-9, with TRBD1 matching 9 bases. This CDR3 spans 15 amino acids. The germline V gene has CDR1 SEHNR and CDR2 FQNEAQ (reference sequence). Trimming at V came to 5 bases and at J to 8 bases, leaving 12 bases not matched to a gene.

The genes are TRBV10-3 and TRBJ2-5; TRBD2 matches 7 bases. Trimming at V came to 3 bases and at J to 2 bases, leaving 6 bases not matched to a gene. Per the germline V gene, CDR1 is ENHRY and CDR2 is SYGVKD. This CDR3 has 15 residues. CDR3 loop: CAISDSSGSQETQYF. The CDR3 DNA sequence: TGTGCCATCAGTGACTCTAGCGGTTCTCAAGAGACCCAGTACTTC.

This sequence joins TRBV4-1 and TRBJ2-7, with D possibly being TRBD2 (7 bases). The CDR3 runs to 19 residues. Germline V gene data show CDR1 as MGHRA and CDR2 as YSYEKL. The V gene lost 0 bases and the J gene lost 4 bases, with 25 bases spanning the gap. Here the CDR3 reads CASSQEGGGGREFMYEQYF. In nucleotides, the CDR3 is TGCGCCAGCAGCCAAGAGGGTGGGGGGGGCAGGGAGTTTATGTACGAGCAGTACTTC.

V is TRBV9 and J is TRBJ2-2, with 10 nucleotides matching TRBD2. J was trimmed by 5 bases and V by 0 bases; bases with no gene match: 7. Germline loops: CDR1 SGDLS, CDR2 YYNGEE. The CDR3 has 17 amino acids. CDR3 sequence: CASSVGRTSGRTGELFF. The CDR3 DNA is TGTGCCAGCAGCGTAGGCCGGACTAGCGGTCGGACCGGGGAGCTGTTTTTT.

V gene TRBV7-3 combines with J gene TRBJ2-1; 8 nucleotides match TRBD1. The junction had 7 bases not matched to a gene; V was cut back by 1 base and J by 8 bases. The length of the CDR3 is 15 residues. Per the germline V gene, CDR1 is SGHTA and CDR2 is FQGTGA. CDR3 coding DNA: TGTGCCAGCAGCTTAAGCGGACAGGGATGGGATGAGCAGTTCTTC. Encoded protein: CASSLSGQGWDEQFF. Variable domain in full (rest from reference TRBV7-3 and TRBJ2-1): GAGVSQTPSNKVTEKGKYVELRCDPISGHTALYWYRQSLGQGPEFLIYFQGTGAADDSGLPNDRFFAVRPEGSVSTLKIQRTERGDSAVYLCASSLSGQGWDEQFFGPGTRLTVL.

This chain links TRBV27 with TRBJ2-1; TRBD1 aligns across 7 bases. Germline V gene lookup returns CDR1 MNHEY and CDR2 SMNVEV (reference sequence). V lost 10 bases and J lost 2; bases outside the gene matches: 2. This CDR3 spans 12 amino acids. The CDR3 loop reads CAIQGAYNEQFF. The CDR3 DNA sequence: TGTGCCATCCAGGGGGCCTACAATGAGCAGTTCTTC.

The rearrangement joins TRBV5-6 to TRBJ2-1, with 7 positions matching TRBD2. The junction had 10 bases not matched to a gene; V was cut back by 3 bases and J by 7 bases. Germline V lookup: CDR1 SGHDT, CDR2 YYEEEE. The length of the CDR3 is 15 residues. The CDR3 DNA sequence: TGTGCCAGCAGCTGGAGCGGGGTCTTGGGAAATGAGCAGTTCTTC. Its protein product is CASSWSGVLGNEQFF.

The V and J genes are TRBV27 and TRBJ2-3; 9 nucleotides agree with TRBD2. The junction had 7 bases not matched to a gene; V was cut back by 6 bases and J by 0 bases. The germline CDR1 and CDR2 sequences are MNHEY and SMNVEV (reference sequence). The CDR3 length is 16 residues. The CDR3 spells CASRPWTSDSTDTQYF. In DNA form, the CDR3 reads TGTGCCAGCAGGCCCTGGACTAGCGATAGCACAGATACGCAGTATTTT.

The chain couples TRBV4-1 to TRBJ1-2; D is perhaps TRBD1 (6 bases). Germline CDR1 MGHRA, CDR2 YSYEKL. The CDR3 is made up of 13 amino acids. Trimming pared 5 bases from V and 2 bases from J, leaving 9 bases between. The CDR3 loop reads CASSWDTNYGYTF. The CDR3 DNA reads TGCGCCAGCAGCTGGGACACAAACTATGGCTACACCTTC.

The J gene is TRBJ2-1, the V gene TRBV9, with 8 bases aligning to TRBD2. The V gene end was trimmed by 5 bases and the J gene end by 3 bases; junction bases not matched to a gene: 13. In germline, CDR1 is SGDLS, CDR2 YYNGEE. The CDR3 spans 17 residues. The CDR3 loop reads CASSGESGGENYNEQFF. The CDR3 DNA reads as TGTGCCAGCAGTGGAGAGAGCGGGGGAGAGAACTACAATGAGCAGTTCTTC.

The chain combines TRBV6-1 with TRBJ2-3; D might be TRBD1 (5 bases). V was cut by 2 bases and J by 1 base, with 10 bases left in between. Germline CDR1 and CDR2: MNHNS and SASEGT. This CDR3 is built from 15 residues. The CDR3 protein is CASSEWRQRTDTQYF. The CDR3 nucleotides are TGTGCCAGCAGTGAATGGAGACAGCGCACAGATACGCAGTATTTT.

The rearrangement uses TRBV27 and TRBJ2-5, with D perhaps matching TRBD2 (5 bases). The DNA end is more similar to TRBJ2-7, so the J call may be wrong. From germline, CDR1 is MNHEY and CDR2 SMNVEV (reference sequence). This CDR3 comprises 16 residues. The CDR3 DNA follows: TGTGCCAGCAGATCCCAAGCGCGGGTAGGGATCCACGAGCAGTACTTC. Amino acid sequence: CASRSQARVGIHEQYF.

The chain has TRBV2 and TRBJ2-7; D may be TRBD1 (5 bases). Trimming removed 7 bases from V and 3 bases from J, with 16 bases in between. The germline V gene encodes CDR1 SNHLY and CDR2 FYNNEI. The length of the CDR3 is 14 residues. For the CDR3, the DNA is TGTGCCAGCAAAGTGATCAGGGTGAACTACGAGCAGTACTTC. Translation: CASKVIRVNYEQYF.

The rearrangement joins TRBV19 to TRBJ2-7; D perhaps matches TRBD1 (5 bases). Trimming removed 5 bases at V and 0 bases at J, with 11 bases between. Germline lookup yields CDR1 LNHDA and CDR2 SQIVND (reference sequence). The CDR3 consists of 14 residues. The CDR3 region has the DNA TGTGCCAGTAGTTTGACAGAGAGCTCCTACGAGCAGTACTTC. This encodes CASSLTESSYEQYF. The variable domain in full, completed from reference TRBV19 and TRBJ2-7, reads DGGITQSPKYLFRKEGQNVTLSCEQNLNHDAMYWYRQDPGQGLRLIYYSQIVNDFQKGDIAEGYSVSREKKESFPLTVTSAQKNPTAFYLCASSLTESSYEQYFGPGTRLTVT.

The chain joins TRBV5-6 to TRBJ1-2, with TRBD1 matching over 7 bases. This CDR3 is 14 amino acids long. Looked up from germline, CDR1 is SGHDT and CDR2 is YYEEEE. V trimming: 0 bases; J trimming: 6 bases; junction bases outside the gene matches: 5. The CDR3 DNA sequence: TGTGCCAGCAGCTTGGTGGCAGGGGGAGATGGCTACACCTTC. It is translated as CASSLVAGGDGYTF.

V usage is TRBV7-3 and J usage is TRBJ2-3; D remains ambiguous. The CDR3 loop spans 12 amino acids. V was pared by 5 bases and J by 2 bases, with 5 bases between. Germline V gene data show CDR1 as SGHTA and CDR2 as FQGTGA. The CDR3 coding sequence is TGTGCCAGCAGCCCAAACACAGATACGCAGTATTTT. Amino acids: CASSPNTDTQYF. Based on the CDR3 plus reference TRBV7-3 and TRBJ2-3, the full variable domain is GAGVSQTPSNKVTEKGKYVELRCDPISGHTALYWYRQSLGQGPEFLIYFQGTGAADDSGLPNDRFFAVRPEGSVSTLKIQRTERGDSAVYLCASSPNTDTQYFGPGTRLTVL.

The chain uses TRBV7-3 and TRBJ2-1; TRBD2 aligns across 9 bases. CDR3 length: 15 residues. CDR1 SGHTA and CDR2 FQGTGA come from the germline V gene. V lost 4 bases and J lost 7; bases outside the gene matches: 8. The CDR3 spells CASSSGLAKGNEQFF. CDR3 nucleotides: TGTGCCAGCAGCTCTGGACTAGCGAAAGGGAATGAGCAGTTCTTC.